The 20 T cell receptor beta chains listed next were all sequenced from one sample in a study of T cells in Graves' hyperthyroidism and ophthalmopathy. Using RNA transcripts as the source, TCR beta CDR3 regions were amplified. When the TCR CDR3 underwent first-round RT-PCR, the HTBI primer set was used. A single record per CDR3 protein comes from TCRdb applying MiXCR to the multiplex PCR reads. Among roughly 580,000 distinct CDR3 sequences, just over 45% were seen once, and the ten largest hold nearly 8.5%. Material for sequencing was peripheral blood or thyroid tissue (not recorded which). These receptors came from a woman in her late teens or twenties with Graves' hyperthyroidism.

This clonotype was detected a few times. This chain connects TRBV2 to TRBJ1-5; perhaps TRBD1 as D (5 bases). The CDR3 is 15 amino acids. The V gene's germline CDR1 is SNHLY and CDR2 FYNNEI. V lost 6 bases, J lost 4 bases, and 16 bases lay in between. The CDR3 loop is CASRPGQGLNQPQHF. The CDR3 DNA sequence: TGTGCCAGCAGACCGGGGCAGGGCTTAAATCAGCCCCAGCATTTT.

This clonotype has a count of ten or more. CDR3 sequence: CASSYAAYEQYF. DNA of the CDR3: TGTGCCAGCAGTTATGCGGCCTACGAGCAGTACTTC. The chain carries TRBV6-6 and TRBJ2-7, with no clear D. CDR3 length: 12 amino acids. Trimming cost V 3 bases and J 2 bases, with 5 bases left between them. Germline V gene data show CDR1 as MNHNY and CDR2 as SVGAGI (reference sequence).

This clonotype was seen many times. V is TRBV7-9 and J is TRBJ1-5, with D uncertain. This CDR3 region has 14 residues. Trimming removed 5 bases at V and 4 bases at J, with 12 bases between. Germline CDR1 and CDR2: SEHNR and FQNEAQ (reference sequence). The CDR3 protein is CASSTRQENQPQHF. CDR3 nucleotides: TGTGCCAGCAGCACCCGCCAGGAAAATCAGCCCCAGCATTTT.

A word on this clonotype: A much larger clone sits a single nucleotide away, making a read error possible. This rearrangement joins TRBV25-1 to TRBJ1-4; 7 nucleotides line up with TRBD1. The junction had 9 bases not matched to a gene; V was cut back by 6 bases and J by 8 bases. The germline V gene has CDR1 MGHDK and CDR2 SYGVNS. The CDR3 is made up of 14 amino acids. CDR3 coding DNA: TGTGCCAGCAGCCTGGACAGGAGCTTCGAAAAACTGTTTTTT. It specifies CASSLDRSFEKLFF.

In this sample, this clonotype turned up a few times. The chain joins TRBV12-3 or TRBV12-4 to TRBJ2-5; 8 positions agree with TRBD1. The trim removed 3 bases at V and 9 bases at J, leaving 12 bases unmatched. The CDR3 loop spans 15 amino acids. The CDR3 sequence is CASSFGTGYNQPQYF. Here the CDR3 DNA reads TGTGCCAGCAGTTTCGGGACAGGTTACAATCAGCCCCAGTACTTC.

The chain links TRBV15 to TRBJ1-1; no clear D gene. Per the germline V gene, CDR1 is LNHNV and CDR2 is YYDKDF (reference sequence). Trimming left V 0 bases short and J 0 bases short, with 5 bases between. There are 14 residues in the CDR3. The CDR3: CATSRDDVNTEAFF. The DNA for the CDR3 is TGTGCCACCAGCAGAGATGATGTGAACACTGAAGCTTTCTTT. Full variable domain (rest looked up from reference TRBV15 and TRBJ1-1): DAMVIQNPRYQVTQFGKPVTLSCSQTLNHNVMYWYQQKSSQAPKLLFHYYDKDFNNEADTPDNFQSRRPNTSFCFLDIRSPGLGDTAMYLCATSRDDVNTEAFFGQGTRLTVV.

J is TRBJ1-3 and V is TRBV10-3; no clear D gene. The CDR3 sequence is 12 residues long. Germline CDR1 and CDR2: ENHRY and SYGVKD. V was pared by 5 bases and J by 4 bases, with 6 bases between. The CDR3: CAISTDGNTIYF. The CDR3 DNA is TGTGCCATCAGTACGGACGGAAACACCATATATTTT.

The count of this clonotype is one. The V gene is TRBV25-1, the J gene TRBJ1-6; tentatively, D is TRBD1 (5 bases). V lost 8 bases and J lost 2, with 16 bases in between. The CDR3 loop spans 16 amino acids. Germline CDR1 MGHDK, CDR2 SYGVNS. CDR3 residues: CASSPLQGAYNSPLHF. CDR3 in DNA: TGTGCCAGCTCACCCCTCCAGGGCGCCTATAATTCACCCCTCCACTTT.

This clonotype was seen only once. J is TRBJ2-5 and V is TRBV25-1; no firm D call. This CDR3 region has 13 residues. The germline CDR1 and CDR2 sequences are MGHDK and SYGVNS. Trimming removed 6 bases from V and 5 bases from J, with 13 bases in between. CDR3 nucleotide sequence: TGTGCCAGCAGCCAAGAAGGTACGGAGACCCAGTACTTC. As protein: CASSQEGTETQYF.

This clonotype was detected many times. Here the CDR3 DNA reads TGTGCCAGTAGTCCCTTGGACAAGAGGTCACCCCTCCACTTT. It yields the protein CASSPLDKRSPLHF. V usage is TRBV19 and J usage is TRBJ1-6; weak D call: TRBD1 (5 bases). Germline V gene sequence: CDR1 LNHDA, CDR2 SQIVND (reference sequence). The CDR3 totals 14 residues. The V and J ends lost 5 bases and 10 bases respectively, with 15 bases between them.

Of note for this clonotype: It may be a read error: a sequence one base away is much more abundant. V and J are TRBV2 and TRBJ2-7; 10 bases agree with TRBD1. Germline loops: CDR1 SNHLY, CDR2 FYNNEI. The V gene end was trimmed by 6 bases and the J gene end by 6 bases; junction bases not matched to a gene: 8. The CDR3 extends over 14 amino acids. CDR3 residues: CASRTTGGSCEQYF. CDR3 nucleotide sequence: TGTGCCAGCAGGACGACAGGGGGCAGCTGCGAGCAGTACTTC.

The CDR3 sequence is CASTPGTGTNGYTF. The DNA for the CDR3 is TGTGCCAGCACCCCAGGGACAGGGACGAATGGCTACACCTTC. The rearrangement joins TRBV12-3 or TRBV12-4 to TRBJ1-2, with 9 bases fitting TRBD1. With V trimmed by 7 bases and J by 6 bases, 9 bases remained unmatched. This CDR3 is built from 14 residues.

V and J are TRBV7-4 and TRBJ2-2, with D perhaps matching TRBD1 (7 bases). CDR3 size: 16 residues. Germline V gene sequence: CDR1 SGHVT, CDR2 SQSDAQ. The V and J ends lost 4 bases and 3 bases respectively, with 15 bases between them. This CDR3 reads CASSSKEGTDTGELFF. The CDR3 DNA follows: TGTGCCAGCAGCTCAAAGGAGGGGACAGACACCGGGGAGCTGTTTTTT.

This clonotype has just a few counts. The chain has TRBV28 and TRBJ1-1, with 9 bases identical to TRBD1. This CDR3 has 14 amino acids. V lost 6 bases to trimming and J lost 6 bases; unmatched junction nucleotides: 8. Germline V gene lookup returns CDR1 MDHEN and CDR2 SYDVKM. The CDR3 DNA reads as TGTGCCAGCAGCTACCGGGACAGGGACGCTGAAGCTTTCTTT. Residues: CASSYRDRDAEAFF. Looking up the rest from reference TRBV28 and TRBJ1-1 gives the full variable domain: DVKVTQSSRYLVKRTGEKVFLECVQDMDHENMFWYRQDPGLGLRLIYFSYDVKMKEKGDIPEGYSVSREKKERFSLILESASTNQTSMYLCASSYRDRDAEAFFGQGTRLTVV.

This clonotype came up many times. J is TRBJ1-1 and V is TRBV29-1, with 7 bases identical to TRBD1. The CDR3 loop spans 13 amino acids. CDR1 is SQVTM, CDR2 ANQGSEA, per germline. Trimming cost V 4 bases and J 0 bases; bases outside gene matches: 2. The CDR3 sequence: CSVGGGLNTEAFF. The CDR3 nucleotides are TGCAGCGTTGGAGGGGGCCTGAACACTGAAGCTTTCTTT.

This clonotype was counted a few times. The chain recombines TRBV6-4 with TRBJ1-3, with 8 bases matching TRBD1. Germline V gives CDR1 MRHNA, CDR2 SNTAGT. This CDR3 comprises 16 residues. The V gene end was trimmed by 7 bases and the J gene end by 0 bases; junction bases not matched to a gene: 8. The CDR3 loop reads CASNTQQGASGNTIYF. The CDR3 DNA sequence: TGTGCCAGCAATACCCAGCAGGGGGCCTCTGGAAACACCATATATTTT.

Comment on this clonotype: Lacking the conserved final phenylalanine or tryptophan, this CDR3 likely reflects a read error. V usage is TRBV2 and J usage is TRBJ1-4; D possibly corresponds to TRBD1 (6 bases). Germline V gene sequence: CDR1 SNHLY, CDR2 FYNNEI. V was trimmed by 1 base and J by 0 bases, leaving 6 bases between them. The CDR3 is 15 amino acids. The CDR3 DNA is TGTGCCAGCAGTGAAGGACAGGCAACTAATGAAAAACTGTTTATT. The encoded protein is CASSEGQATNEKLFI.

The chain joins TRBV2 to TRBJ1-6, with D hard to call. The CDR3 loop spans 12 amino acids. Trimming removed 11 bases at V and 9 bases at J, with 14 bases between. Per germline, CDR1 SNHLY and CDR2 FYNNEI. The DNA of the CDR3 is TGTGCCGAAGGAGAGGCGGGTTCACCCCTCCACTTT. Its translation is CAEGEAGSPLHF.

This clonotype was seen a few times. This chain connects TRBV7-9 to TRBJ2-7; TRBD1 matches at 9 bases. Germline V gene sequence: CDR1 SEHNR, CDR2 FQNEAQ (reference sequence). The length of the CDR3 is 17 residues. V shed 1 base and J 0 bases; nucleotides not matched to a gene: 7. CDR3 sequence reads: CASSLGTGTGSSYEQYF. The CDR3 DNA follows: TGTGCCAGCAGCTTAGGGACCGGGACAGGGAGCTCCTACGAGCAGTACTTC.

The chain recombines TRBV20-1 with TRBJ2-7; 12 nucleotides line up with TRBD1. In germline, CDR1 is DFQATT, CDR2 SNEGSKA (reference sequence). J gave up 6 bases and V 5 bases, and 5 bases lay outside the gene matches. CDR3 length equals 13 residues. DNA for the CDR3: TGCAGTGCTGGGGGGACAGGGGGCTTCGAGCAGTACTTC. Translating it yields CSAGGTGGFEQYF.